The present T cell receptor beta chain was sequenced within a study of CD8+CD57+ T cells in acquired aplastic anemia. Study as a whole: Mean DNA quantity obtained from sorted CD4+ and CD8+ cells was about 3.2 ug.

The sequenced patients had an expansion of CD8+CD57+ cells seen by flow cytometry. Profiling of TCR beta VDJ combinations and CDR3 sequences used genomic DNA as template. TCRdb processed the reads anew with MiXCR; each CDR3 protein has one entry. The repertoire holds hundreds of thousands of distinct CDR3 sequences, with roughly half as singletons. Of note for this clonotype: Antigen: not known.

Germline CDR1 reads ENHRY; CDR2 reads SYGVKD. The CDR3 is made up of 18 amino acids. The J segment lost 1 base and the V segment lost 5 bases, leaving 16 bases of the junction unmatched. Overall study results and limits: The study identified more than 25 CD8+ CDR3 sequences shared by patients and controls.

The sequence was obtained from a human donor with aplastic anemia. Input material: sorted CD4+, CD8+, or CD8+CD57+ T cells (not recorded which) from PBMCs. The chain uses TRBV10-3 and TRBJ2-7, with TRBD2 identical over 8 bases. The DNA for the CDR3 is TGTGCCATCAGTTATTCGAGCGGGAGTTTGCTCTTTTCCTACGAGCAGTACTTC. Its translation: CAISYSSGSLLFSYEQYF.